This T cell receptor (beta chain) came from a study of T cells in Graves' hyperthyroidism and ophthalmopathy. Uncontrolled infection, other autoimmune disease, pregnancy or lactation led to exclusion. Used for diagnoses were clinical symptoms, serum thyroxine and TRAb, thyroid ultrasound and orbital computed tomography. This clonotype was seen ten or more times. What it recognizes is unknown. Amplified regions were TCR beta CDR3 sequences from RNA transcripts. When the TCR CDR3 underwent first-round RT-PCR, the HTBI primer set was used. TCRdb independently ran MiXCR on the multiplex PCR reads; one entry per CDR3 protein. Counted here are around 360,000 distinct CDR3 sequences, 12% to 15% occurring once; the ten biggest clones make up around 20%. Findings and limits, study-wide: Patients with ophthalmopathy were separated from those with stable hyperthyroidism by a 13 V-J model. Blood samples included most of the expanded thyroid clonotypes exceeding 0.001.

CDR1 is KGHDR and CDR2 is SFDVKD in the germline V gene. The CDR3 has 11 amino acids. V was trimmed by 7 bases and J by 5 bases, leaving 8 bases between them. The TCR sequence derives from a woman aged 55-69 years with Graves' ophthalmopathy. V gene TRBV24-1 combines with J gene TRBJ2-7; D unresolved. Sequenced input: blood. The CDR3 loop reads CATRGRNEQYF. CDR3 in DNA: TGTGCCACCAGGGGCCGGAACGAGCAGTACTTC.